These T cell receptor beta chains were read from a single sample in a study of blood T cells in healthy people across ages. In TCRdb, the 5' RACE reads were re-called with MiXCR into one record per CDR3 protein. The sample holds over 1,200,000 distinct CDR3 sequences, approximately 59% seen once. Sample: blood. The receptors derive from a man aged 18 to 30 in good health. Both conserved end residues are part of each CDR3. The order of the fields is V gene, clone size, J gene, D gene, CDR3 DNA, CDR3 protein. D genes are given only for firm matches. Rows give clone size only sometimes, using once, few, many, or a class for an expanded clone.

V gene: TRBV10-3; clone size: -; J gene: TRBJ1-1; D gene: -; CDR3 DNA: TGTGCCATCGGTAGGGTAGGCGCAAACACTGAAGCTTTCTTT; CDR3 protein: CAIGRVGANTEAFF
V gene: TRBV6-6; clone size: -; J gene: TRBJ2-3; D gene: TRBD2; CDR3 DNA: TGTGCCAGCAGTTCCCTAGCGGGGGGTGTGTCGGATACGCAGTATTTT; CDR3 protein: CASSSLAGGVSDTQYF
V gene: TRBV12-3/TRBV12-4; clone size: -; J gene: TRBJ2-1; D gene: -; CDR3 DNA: TGTGCCAGCATCTATAACAATGAGCAGTTCTTC; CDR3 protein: CASIYNNEQFF
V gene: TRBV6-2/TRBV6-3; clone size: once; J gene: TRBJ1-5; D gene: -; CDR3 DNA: TGTGCCAGCAGCATAACCCGCGGTTATAGCAATCAGCCCCAGCATTTT; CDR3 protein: CASSITRGYSNQPQHF
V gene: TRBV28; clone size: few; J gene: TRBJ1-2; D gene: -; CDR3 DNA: TGTGCCAGCAGTTTGCGGACCGCCGGGGATGGCTACACCTTC; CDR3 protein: CASSLRTAGDGYTF
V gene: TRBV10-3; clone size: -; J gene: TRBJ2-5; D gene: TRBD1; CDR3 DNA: TGTGCCATCAGGACTTCCCCCGGTGACAGGGGGGAAGAGACCCAGTACTTC; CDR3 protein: CAIRTSPGDRGEETQYF
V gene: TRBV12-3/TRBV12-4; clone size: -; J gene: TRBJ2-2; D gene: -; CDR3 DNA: TGTGCCAGCAGTTTTGGGGGAAACACCGGGGAGCTGTTTTTT; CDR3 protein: CASSFGGNTGELFF
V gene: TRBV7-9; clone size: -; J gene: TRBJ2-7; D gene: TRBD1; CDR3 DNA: TGTGCCAGCAGCCCTCCCTCCACAGGGGTCTACGAGCAGTACTTC; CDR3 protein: CASSPPSTGVYEQYF
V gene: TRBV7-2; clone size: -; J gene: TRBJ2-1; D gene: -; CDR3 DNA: TGTGCCACTACCGTACCACCGGGTGAGCAGTTCTTC; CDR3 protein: CATTVPPGEQFF
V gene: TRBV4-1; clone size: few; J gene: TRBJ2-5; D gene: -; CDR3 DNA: TGCGCCAGCAGCCAATTCAAGACCCAGTACTTC; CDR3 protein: CASSQFKTQYF
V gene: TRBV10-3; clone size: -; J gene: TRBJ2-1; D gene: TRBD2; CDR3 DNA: TGTGCCATCAGTGGGGGACTAGCGGACAATGAGCAGTTCTTC; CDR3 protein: CAISGGLADNEQFF
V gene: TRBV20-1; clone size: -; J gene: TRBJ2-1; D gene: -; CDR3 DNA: TGCAGTGCTACCTACACGGGATCTCGGAGGGGTGAGCAGTTCTTC; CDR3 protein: CSATYTGSRRGEQFF
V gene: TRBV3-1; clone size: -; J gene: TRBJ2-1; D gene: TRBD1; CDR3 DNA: TGTGCCAGCAGCCTGGGGGGACAGGGCCATGAGCAGTTCTTC; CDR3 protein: CASSLGGQGHEQFF
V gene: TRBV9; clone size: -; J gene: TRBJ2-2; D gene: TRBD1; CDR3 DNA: TGTGCCAGCAGCGCCCGAGGCGAGACAGGGGGGACCGGGGAGCTGTTTTTT; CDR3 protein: CASSARGETGGTGELFF
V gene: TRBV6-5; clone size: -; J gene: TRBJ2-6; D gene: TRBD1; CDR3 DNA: TGTGCCAGCAGTCCCAGGGGGCCTGGGGCCAACGTCCTGACTTTC; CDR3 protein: CASSPRGPGANVLTF
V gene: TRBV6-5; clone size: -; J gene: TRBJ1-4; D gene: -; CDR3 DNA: TGTGCCAGCAGCTTGGGTTCGGGGCTTACTAATGAAAAACTGTTTTTT; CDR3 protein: CASSLGSGLTNEKLFF
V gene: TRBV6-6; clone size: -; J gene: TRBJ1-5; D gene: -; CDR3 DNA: TGTGCCAGCACTGTTAGAGAAGGGCAGCCCCAGCATTTT; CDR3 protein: CASTVREGQPQHF
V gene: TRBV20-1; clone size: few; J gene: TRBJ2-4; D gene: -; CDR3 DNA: TGCAGTGCCTCAGAGGTGGTGCGGGATGGCATTCAGTACTTC; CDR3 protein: CSASEVVRDGIQYF
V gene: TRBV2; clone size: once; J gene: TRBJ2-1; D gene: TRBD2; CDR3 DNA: TGTGCCAGCAGTGTAAGGCGGGGGGGCAATGAGCAGTTCTTC; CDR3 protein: CASSVRRGGNEQFF
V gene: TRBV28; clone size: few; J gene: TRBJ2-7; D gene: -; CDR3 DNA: TGTGCCAGCAGTCGCCGACGACTGTCCGGGGAACCCTACGAGCAGTACTTC; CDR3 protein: CASSRRRLSGEPYEQYF
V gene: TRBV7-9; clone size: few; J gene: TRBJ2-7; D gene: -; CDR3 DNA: TGTGCCAGCAGCTTGCCAGGGAGGAACGAGCAGTACTTC; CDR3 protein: CASSLPGRNEQYF
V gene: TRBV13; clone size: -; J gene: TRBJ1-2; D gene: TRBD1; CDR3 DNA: TGTGCCAGCAGCTCCGGGACAGGGGAGAACTATGGCTACACCTTC; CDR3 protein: CASSSGTGENYGYTF
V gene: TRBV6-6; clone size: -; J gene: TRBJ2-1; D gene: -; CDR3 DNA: TGTGCCAGCAGTTACTCTACCGGGGCCACCTCGTTCTTC; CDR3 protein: CASSYSTGATSFF
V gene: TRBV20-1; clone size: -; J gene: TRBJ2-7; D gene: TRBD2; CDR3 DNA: TGCAGTGCTTTTATAAATGGGGCGGGGGGAATGAACGAGCAGTACTTC; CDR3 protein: CSAFINGAGGMNEQYF
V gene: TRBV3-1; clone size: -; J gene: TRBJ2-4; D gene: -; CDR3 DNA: TGTGCCAGCAGCCAAGATCGTGACGGGGGATTAGAGCAGTACTTC; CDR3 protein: CASSQDRDGGLEQYF
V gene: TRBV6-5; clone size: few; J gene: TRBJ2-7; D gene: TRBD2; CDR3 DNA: TGTGCCAGCAGAGAGCTAGCGGGAGTGTACGAGCAGTACTTC; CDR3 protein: CASRELAGVYEQYF
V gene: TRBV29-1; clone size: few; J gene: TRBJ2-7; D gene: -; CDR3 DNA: TGCAGCGTTAACCGGAGGGGCGAGTACGAGCAGTACTTC; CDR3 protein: CSVNRRGEYEQYF
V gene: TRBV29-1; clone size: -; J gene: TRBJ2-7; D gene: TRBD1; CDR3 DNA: TGCAGCGGCCGGGACAGCTACAATGAGCAGTACTTC; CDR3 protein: CSGRDSYNEQYF
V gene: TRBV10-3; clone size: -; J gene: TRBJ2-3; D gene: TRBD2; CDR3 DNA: TGTGCCATCGATCAGGGACTAGCGGGGGGGTCATATACGCAGTATTTT; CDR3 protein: CAIDQGLAGGSYTQYF
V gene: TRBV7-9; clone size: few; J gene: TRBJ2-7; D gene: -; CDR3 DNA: TGTGCCAGCAGCCCCGTGGCCTACGAGCAGTACTTC; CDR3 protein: CASSPVAYEQYF
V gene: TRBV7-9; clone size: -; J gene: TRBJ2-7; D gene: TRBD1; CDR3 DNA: TGTGCCAGCAGCCCAGCGACAGGGGGGAACGAGCAGTACTTC; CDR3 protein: CASSPATGGNEQYF
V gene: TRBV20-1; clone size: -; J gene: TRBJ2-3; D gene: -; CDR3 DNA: TGCAGTGCTAGAGACCGGGTGTCCACAGATACGCAGTATTTT; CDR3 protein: CSARDRVSTDTQYF
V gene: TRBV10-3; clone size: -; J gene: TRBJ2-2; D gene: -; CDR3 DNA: TGTGCCACCTCGGGTCCCGGGGAGCTGTTTTTT; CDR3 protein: CATSGPGELFF
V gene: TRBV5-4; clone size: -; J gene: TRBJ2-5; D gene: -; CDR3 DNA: TGTGCCAGCAGCTTAACCCGGGCCCCCGAACGGGAGACCCAGTACTTC; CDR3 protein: CASSLTRAPERETQYF
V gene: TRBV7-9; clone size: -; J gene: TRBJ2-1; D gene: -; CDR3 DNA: TGTGCCAGCAGCTTAGACCTTGCGGATAGCTCCTACAATGAGCAGTTCTTC; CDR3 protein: CASSLDLADSSYNEQFF
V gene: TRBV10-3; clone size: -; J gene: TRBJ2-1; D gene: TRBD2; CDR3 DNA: TGTGCCATCAGTGAGTCCGGGACTAGCGAGGTCAGCTCCTACAATGAGCAGTTCTTC; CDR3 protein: CAISESGTSEVSSYNEQFF
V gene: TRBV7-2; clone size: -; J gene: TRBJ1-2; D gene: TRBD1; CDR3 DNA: TGTGCCAGCAGCTTATACGGGACAGGGGAATATGGCTACACCTTC; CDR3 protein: CASSLYGTGEYGYTF
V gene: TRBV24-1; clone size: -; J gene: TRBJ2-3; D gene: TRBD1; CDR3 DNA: TGTGCCACGGGGACAGGGGGTAAGGCCACAGATACGCAGTATTTT; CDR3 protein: CATGTGGKATDTQYF
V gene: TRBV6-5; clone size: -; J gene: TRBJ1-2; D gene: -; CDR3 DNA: TGTGCCAGCAGTCAATCTGTATCCAGACTAAACTATGGCTACACCTTC; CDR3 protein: CASSQSVSRLNYGYTF
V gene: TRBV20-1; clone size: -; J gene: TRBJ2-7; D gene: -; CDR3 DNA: TGCAGTGCTAGAGGGAGGCGGGACAACTCCTACGAGCAGTACTTC; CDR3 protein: CSARGRRDNSYEQYF
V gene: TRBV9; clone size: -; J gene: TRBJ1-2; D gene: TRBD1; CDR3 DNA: TGTGCCAGCAGCGTGGACAGGGAGGGCTATGGCTACACCTTC; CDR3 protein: CASSVDREGYGYTF
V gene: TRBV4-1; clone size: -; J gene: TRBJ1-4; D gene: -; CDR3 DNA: TGCGCCAGCGGCCCCCCCTGGGACACGGAAGAAAAACTGTTTTTT; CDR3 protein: CASGPPWDTEEKLFF
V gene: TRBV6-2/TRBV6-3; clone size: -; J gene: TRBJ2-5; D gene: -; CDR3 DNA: TGTGCCAGCAGTTATCCAGGGTTGGAGACCCAGTACTTC; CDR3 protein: CASSYPGLETQYF
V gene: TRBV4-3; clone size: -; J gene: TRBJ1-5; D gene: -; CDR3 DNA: TGCGCCAGCAGCCAAGGCAGGGATCGGGATCAGCCCCAGCATTTT; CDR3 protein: CASSQGRDRDQPQHF
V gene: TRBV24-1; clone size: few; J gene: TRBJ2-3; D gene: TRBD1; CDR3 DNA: TGTGCCACCAGTGATCCGACAGGGGCAGATACGCAGTATTTT; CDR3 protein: CATSDPTGADTQYF
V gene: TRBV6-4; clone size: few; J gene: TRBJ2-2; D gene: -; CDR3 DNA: TGTGCCAGCAGTGATGGACTGGCCAACACCGGGGAGCTGTTTTTT; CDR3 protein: CASSDGLANTGELFF
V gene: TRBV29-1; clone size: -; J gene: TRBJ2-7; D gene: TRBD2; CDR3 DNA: TGCAGCGTACGACTAGCGGGGGCTTGGCAGCAGTACTTC; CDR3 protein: CSVRLAGAWQQYF
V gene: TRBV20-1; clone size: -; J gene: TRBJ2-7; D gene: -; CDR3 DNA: TGCAGTGCTAGAGAGAGCGGGCGGTACGGCTCCTACGAGCAGTACTTC; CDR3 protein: CSARESGRYGSYEQYF
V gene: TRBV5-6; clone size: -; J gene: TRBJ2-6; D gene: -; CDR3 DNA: TGTGCCAGCGCTTTGACTGGGGCCAACGTCCTGACTTTC; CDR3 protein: CASALTGANVLTF
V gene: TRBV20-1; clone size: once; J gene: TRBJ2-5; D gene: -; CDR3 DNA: TGCAGTCTAGCTCTTCCGGGGGAGACCCAGTACTTC; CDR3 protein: CSLALPGETQYF
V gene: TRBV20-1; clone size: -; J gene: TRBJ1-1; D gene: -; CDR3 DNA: TGCAGTGCACACGAACTTAACACTGAAGCTTTCTTT; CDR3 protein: CSAHELNTEAFF
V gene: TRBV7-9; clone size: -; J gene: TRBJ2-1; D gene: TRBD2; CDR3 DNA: TGTGCCAGCAGACATGCCCTTCTAGCGGGAGTTATCTTCGATGAGCAGTTCTTC; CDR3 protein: CASRHALLAGVIFDEQFF
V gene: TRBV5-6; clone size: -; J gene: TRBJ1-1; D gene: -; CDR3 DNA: TGTGCCAGCAGCCCCAAAGGGAGGTTGCCAAAAGCTTTCTTT; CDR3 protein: CASSPKGRLPKAFF
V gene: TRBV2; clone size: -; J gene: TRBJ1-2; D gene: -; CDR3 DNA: TGTGCCAGCAGTGAGTCAGATGGGCTTGATGGCTACACCTTC; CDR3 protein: CASSESDGLDGYTF
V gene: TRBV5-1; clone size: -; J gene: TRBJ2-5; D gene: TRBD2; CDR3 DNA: TGCGCCAGCAGCATCACCGGGACTAGCGGTCCCGTGGGGGAGACCCAGTACTTC; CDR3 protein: CASSITGTSGPVGETQYF
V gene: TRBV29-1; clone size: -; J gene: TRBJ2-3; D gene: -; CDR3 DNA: TGCAGCGCTGAGGAGGGTGGGAGGATGAGCACAGATACGCAGTATTTT; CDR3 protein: CSAEEGGRMSTDTQYF
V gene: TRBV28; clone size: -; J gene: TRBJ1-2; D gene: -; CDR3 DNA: TGTGCCAGCATTCGCGGGGGCTACTATGGCTACACCTTC; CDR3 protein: CASIRGGYYGYTF
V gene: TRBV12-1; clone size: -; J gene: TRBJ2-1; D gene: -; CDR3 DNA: TGTGCCAGCAGCTTTGTGCTGAGGCGGGGGGACTTCTACAATGAGCAGTTCTTC; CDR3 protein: CASSFVLRRGDFYNEQFF
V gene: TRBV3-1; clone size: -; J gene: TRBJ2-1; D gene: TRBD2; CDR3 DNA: TGTGCCAGCAGCCTCCCCGGGACTAGCCTTAATGAGCAGTTCTTC; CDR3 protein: CASSLPGTSLNEQFF